The 9 T cell receptor beta chains listed next were all sequenced from one sample in a study of Ad26.COV2.S vaccination and SARS-CoV-2 variants (dated by TCRdb to the early 2020s). To prepare the library, the immunoSEQ multiplex PCR assay was applied. TCRdb retrieved this table from immuneACCESS and kept in-frame rearrangements only. Not all clones are present; in checked studies, unresolved V genes account for under half, and no reason is known for the remainder. Counted in this sample were fewer than 400,000 clones; 89% of them appeared once. Jointly, the top ten make up 1.5% to 2% of the sample. The label giving this sample's treatment or condition can be read as: about 20 received Ad26.COV2.S at low or high dose, single or two shots; a few received placebo; per-sample allocation not given. Repertoires of vaccine and placebo recipients were sequenced from samples collected on day 63 after the first injection.

The sequencing used peripheral blood, collected in a trial of Ad26.COV2.S vaccine versus placebo. All receptors come from a person between 18 and 60 years old who received the Ad26.COV2.S COVID-19 vaccine or a placebo.

The chain couples TRBV5-6 to TRBJ2-5, with unresolved D. Germline lookup yields CDR1 SGHDT and CDR2 YYEEEE. Trimming removed 0 bases from V and 7 bases from J, with 10 bases in between. The CDR3 is 13 amino acids. Written as DNA, the CDR3 is TGTGCCAGCAGCTTGGGGGTGGCAGGGACCCAGTACTTC. Its translation is CASSLGVAGTQYF.

The V gene is TRBV30, the J gene TRBJ1-1, with no clear D. The CDR3 sequence is 10 residues long. V lost 2 bases and J 11 bases, leaving 9 bases between the germline ends. Germline V lookup: CDR1 GTSNPN, CDR2 SVGIG (reference sequence). CDR3 region: CAWSPPPAFF. The CDR3, as DNA: TGTGCCTGGAGTCCCCCCCCGGCTTTCTTT.

CDR3 sequence (DNA): TGTGCCAGTGCTCCCCGTGGGAGGGTTGATAACGAGCAGTACTTC. Its translation: CASAPRGRVDNEQYF. V and J are TRBV19 and TRBJ2-7; 7 bases line up with TRBD2. The CDR3 totals 15 residues. V was pared by 8 bases and J by 5 bases, with 15 bases of the junction left unmatched. CDR1 is LNHDA and CDR2 is SQIVND in the germline V gene (reference sequence).

This rearrangement joins TRBV28 to TRBJ2-2; no clear D gene. This CDR3 contains 13 residues. Trimming pared 8 bases from V and 5 bases from J, leaving 12 bases between. Germline V gene sequence: CDR1 MDHEN, CDR2 SYDVKM. In DNA form, the CDR3 reads TGTGCCAGCGTGCTGGGTGGGACCGGGGAGCTGTTTTTT. Its protein is CASVLGGTGELFF.

The chain employs TRBV4-1 and TRBJ1-2; TRBD1 matches at 9 bases. CDR3 length equals 14 residues. Trimming at V came to 1 base and at J to 7 bases, leaving 4 bases not matched to a gene. Germline V gene lookup returns CDR1 MGHRA and CDR2 YSYEKL. CDR3 coding DNA: TGCGCCAGCAGCCAAGGGGACAGGGCCCGTGGCTACACCTTC. Amino acid sequence: CASSQGDRARGYTF.

J is TRBJ1-1 and V is TRBV28; D call uncertain. Germline V CDR1 and CDR2: MDHEN, SYDVKM. This CDR3 comprises 12 residues. Trimming pared 3 bases from V and 0 bases from J, leaving 2 bases between. This CDR3 is CASSFMNTEAFF. In DNA, the CDR3 is TGTGCCAGCAGTTTTATGAACACTGAAGCTTTCTTT.

V and J are TRBV27 and TRBJ1-5; D remains ambiguous. The V gene lost 3 bases and the J gene lost 4 bases, with 7 bases spanning the gap. CDR1 and CDR2 from the germline V gene are MNHEY and SMNVEV (reference sequence). The CDR3 is made up of 13 amino acids. The CDR3 reads CASSFKANQPQHF. In DNA form, the CDR3 reads TGTGCCAGCAGTTTCAAGGCAAATCAGCCCCAGCATTTT.

The rearrangement links TRBV18 to TRBJ1-5, with D maybe TRBD1 (5 bases). Germline values: CDR1 KGHSH, CDR2 LQKENI. The CDR3 has 13 residues. With 5 bases removed from V and 1 base from J, the gap between germline ends came to 6 bases. The CDR3 region is CASSGDSNQPQHF. DNA for the CDR3: TGTGCCAGCTCAGGGGACAGCAATCAGCCCCAGCATTTT.

The chain has TRBV5-1 and TRBJ2-5; D is perhaps TRBD2 (6 bases). The CDR3 has 15 amino acids. Between the trimmed V and J ends, which lost 4 bases and 0 bases, there was a span of 13 bases. Germline V gene sequence: CDR1 SGHRS, CDR2 YFSETQ. The CDR3 is CASSPGLSHQETQYF. CDR3 DNA: TGCGCCAGCAGCCCGGGACTTTCCCACCAAGAGACCCAGTACTTC.